This record concerns one T cell receptor beta chain sequence. The entry originates in a study of T cell responses to AZD1222 COVID-19 vaccine. CDR1 LNHDA and CDR2 SQIVND come from the germline V gene (reference sequence). The CDR3 runs to 15 residues. Trimming removed 5 bases from V and 4 bases from J, with 12 bases in between. Clones were sequenced by immunoSEQ multiplex PCR, and TCRdb holds only the in-frame ones, with some missing. The table records around 110,000 clones, 70% to 90% of them present only once. The sequenced sample was peripheral blood, obtained on day 0 of MenACWY control vaccination. This clonotype originated in an adult in good health. The rearrangement uses TRBV19 and TRBJ2-6; D gene uncertain. CDR3 loop: CASSPSDAGANVLTF. In DNA form, the CDR3 reads TGTGCCAGTAGTCCCTCCGACGCCGGGGCCAACGTCCTGACTTTC.